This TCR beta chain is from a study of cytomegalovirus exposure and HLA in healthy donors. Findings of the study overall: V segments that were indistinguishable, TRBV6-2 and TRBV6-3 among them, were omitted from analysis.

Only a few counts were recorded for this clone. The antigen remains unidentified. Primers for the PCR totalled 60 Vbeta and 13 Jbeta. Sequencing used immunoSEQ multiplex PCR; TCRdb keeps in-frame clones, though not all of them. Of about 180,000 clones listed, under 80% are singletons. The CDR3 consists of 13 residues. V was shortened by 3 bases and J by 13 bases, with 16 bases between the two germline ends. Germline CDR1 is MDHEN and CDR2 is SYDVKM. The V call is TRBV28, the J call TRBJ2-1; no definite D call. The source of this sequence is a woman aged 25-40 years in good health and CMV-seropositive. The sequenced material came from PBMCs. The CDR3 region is CASSFPPHRSQFF. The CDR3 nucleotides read TGTGCCAGCAGTTTCCCCCCTCACCGAAGCCAGTTCTTC.